This is a list of T cell receptor beta chains from one sample in a study of blood T cell repertoires in COVID-19. This table comes from immunoSEQ multiplex PCR, and its TCRdb copy is limited to in-frame clones, with some not included. The sample shows approximately 190,000 clones, 86% of them seen only once. Sequencing was done on a sample of PBMCs or T cells enriched from blood (not recorded which). The receptors shown here come from a woman aged 40 to 50 in a cohort exposed to, infected with or recovered from COVID-19 (not recorded which). CDR3s include the opening cysteine and the closing phenylalanine or tryptophan.

v_call	cdr3_length	j_call	cdr3_aa
TRBV3-1/TRBV3-2	16	TRBJ2-1	CASSQGLAGGRNEQFF
TRBV21-1	14	TRBJ1-1	CARDKSTKNTEAFF
TRBV2	14	TRBJ1-1	CASSLQGAFGRAFF
TRBV16	15	TRBJ2-3	CASSDRGGSTDTQYF
TRBV7-8	16	TRBJ1-2	CASSNGKGQGSFGYTF
TRBV11-2	13	TRBJ2-7	CASSPGHNYEQYF
TRBV5-1	14	TRBJ1-6	CASREDSGNSPLHF
TRBV4-3	14	TRBJ2-1	CASSHGQEFNEQFF
TRBV7-2	13	TRBJ1-2	CASSFPGGYGYTF
TRBV9	16	TRBJ1-6	CASSVGLDRMDSPLHF
TRBV7-9	14	TRBJ1-2	CASTVGQSAYGYTF
TRBV5-1	17	TRBJ2-3	CASSLVASGRAADTQYF
TRBV4-1	17	TRBJ2-3	CASSHETSGGARDTQYF
TRBV11-2	16	TRBJ2-1	CASSLAPLAVYNEQFF
TRBV7-9	15	TRBJ2-6	CASSQGGAGANVLTF
TRBV18	16	TRBJ2-5	CASSPTGQGAYETQYF
TRBV5-4	15	TRBJ2-5	CASSFVPRGQETQYF
TRBV19	15	TRBJ2-3	CASSTSAQQGDTQYF
TRBV9	14	TRBJ2-7	CASSARTGPLEQYF
TRBV7-2	18	TRBJ2-1	CASSHPIAGGPSYNEQFF
TRBV5-3	15	TRBJ1-2	CARSLEQGICFGYTF
TRBV4-3	15	TRBJ1-2	CASSQGPQGHYGYTF
TRBV18	14	TRBJ2-7	CASSPAGSTYEQYF